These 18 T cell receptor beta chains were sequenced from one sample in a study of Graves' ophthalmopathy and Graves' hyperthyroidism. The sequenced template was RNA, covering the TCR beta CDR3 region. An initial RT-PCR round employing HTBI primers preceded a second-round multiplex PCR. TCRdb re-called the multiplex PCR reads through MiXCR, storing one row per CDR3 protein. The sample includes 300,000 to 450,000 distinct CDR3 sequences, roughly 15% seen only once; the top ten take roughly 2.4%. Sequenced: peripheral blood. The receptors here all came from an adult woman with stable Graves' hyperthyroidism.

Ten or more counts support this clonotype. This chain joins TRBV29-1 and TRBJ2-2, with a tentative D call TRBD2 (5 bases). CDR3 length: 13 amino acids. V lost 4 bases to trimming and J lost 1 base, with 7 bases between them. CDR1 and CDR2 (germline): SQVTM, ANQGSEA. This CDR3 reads CSVVGGNTGELFF. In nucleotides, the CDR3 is TGCAGCGTTGTTGGAGGGAACACCGGGGAGCTGTTTTTT.

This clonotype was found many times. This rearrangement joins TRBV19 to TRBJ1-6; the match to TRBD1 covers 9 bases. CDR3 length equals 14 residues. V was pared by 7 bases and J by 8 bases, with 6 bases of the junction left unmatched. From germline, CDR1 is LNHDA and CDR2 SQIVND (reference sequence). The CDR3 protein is CASTQDRGHSPLHF. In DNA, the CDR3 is TGTGCCAGTACTCAGGACAGGGGTCATTCACCCCTCCACTTT.

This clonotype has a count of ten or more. CDR3 nucleotides: TGTGCCAGCCGTTCGCGTTGGAGGACCACGAACACCGGGGAGCTGTTTTTT. It codes for CASRSRWRTTNTGELFF. The chain couples TRBV12-3 or TRBV12-4 to TRBJ2-2; a weak D match, TRBD2 (5 bases). This CDR3 has 17 residues. V lost 8 bases, J lost 0 bases, and 19 bases lay in between.

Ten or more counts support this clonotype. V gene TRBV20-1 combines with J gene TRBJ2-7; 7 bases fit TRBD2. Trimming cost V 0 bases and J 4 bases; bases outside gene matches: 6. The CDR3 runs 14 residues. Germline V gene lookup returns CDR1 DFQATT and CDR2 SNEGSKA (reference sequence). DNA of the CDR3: TGCAGTGCTAGAGAGTGGGAGGGAAAATACGAGCAGTACTTC. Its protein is CSAREWEGKYEQYF.

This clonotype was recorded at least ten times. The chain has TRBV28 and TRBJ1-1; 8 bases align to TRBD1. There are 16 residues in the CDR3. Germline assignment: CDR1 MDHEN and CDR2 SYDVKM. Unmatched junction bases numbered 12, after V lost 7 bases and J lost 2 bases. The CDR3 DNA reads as TGTGCCAGCAAGAGGTCGCAGGGACAGGTTAACACTGAAGCTTTCTTT. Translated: CASKRSQGQVNTEAFF.

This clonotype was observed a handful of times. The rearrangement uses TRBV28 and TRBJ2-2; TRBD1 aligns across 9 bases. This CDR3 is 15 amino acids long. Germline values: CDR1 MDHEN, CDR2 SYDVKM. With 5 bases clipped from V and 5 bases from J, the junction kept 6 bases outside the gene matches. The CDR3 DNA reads TGTGCCAGCAGTCAGAGGGACAGGGTAACCGGGGAGCTGTTTTTT. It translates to CASSQRDRVTGELFF.

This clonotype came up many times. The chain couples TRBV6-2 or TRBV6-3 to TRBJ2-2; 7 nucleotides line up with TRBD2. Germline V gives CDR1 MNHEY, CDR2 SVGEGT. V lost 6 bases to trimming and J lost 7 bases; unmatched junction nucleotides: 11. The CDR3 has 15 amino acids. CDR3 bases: TGTGCCAGCAGCTACGCCGGGACTACAGACGGGGAGCTGTTTTTT. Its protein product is CASSYAGTTDGELFF.

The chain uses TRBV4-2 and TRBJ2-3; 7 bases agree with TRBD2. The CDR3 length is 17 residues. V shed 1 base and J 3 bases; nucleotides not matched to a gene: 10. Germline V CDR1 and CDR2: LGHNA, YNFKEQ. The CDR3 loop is CASSQVFAGEETDTQYF. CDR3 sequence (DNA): TGTGCCAGCAGCCAAGTTTTTGCGGGAGAAGAGACAGATACGCAGTATTTT.

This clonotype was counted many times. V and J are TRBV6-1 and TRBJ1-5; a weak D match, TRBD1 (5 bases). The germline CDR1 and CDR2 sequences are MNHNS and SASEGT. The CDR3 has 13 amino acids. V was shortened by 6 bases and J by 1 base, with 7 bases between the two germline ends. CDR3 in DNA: TGTGCCAGCAGGGACACCAGCAATCAGCCCCAGCATTTT. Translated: CASRDTSNQPQHF.

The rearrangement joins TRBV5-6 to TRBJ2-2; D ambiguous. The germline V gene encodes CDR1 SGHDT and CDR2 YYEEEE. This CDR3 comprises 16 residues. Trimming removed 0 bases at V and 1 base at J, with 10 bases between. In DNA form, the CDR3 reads TGTGCCAGCAGCTTGGTCGTCAGCATGAACACCGGGGAGCTGTTTTTT. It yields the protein CASSLVVSMNTGELFF.

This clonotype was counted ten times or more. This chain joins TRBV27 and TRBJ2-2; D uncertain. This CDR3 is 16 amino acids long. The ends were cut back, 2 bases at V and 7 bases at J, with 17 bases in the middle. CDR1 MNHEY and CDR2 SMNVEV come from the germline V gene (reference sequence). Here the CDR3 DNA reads TGTGCCAGCAGTTTAACCCCCTTTTTGGTTGGCGGGGAGCTGTTTTTT. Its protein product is CASSLTPFLVGGELFF.

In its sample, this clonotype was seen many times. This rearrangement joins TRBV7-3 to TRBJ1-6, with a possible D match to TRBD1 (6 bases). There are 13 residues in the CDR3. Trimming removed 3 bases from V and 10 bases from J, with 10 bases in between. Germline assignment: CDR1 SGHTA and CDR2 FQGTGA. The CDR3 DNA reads TGTGCCAGCAGCTTTGACAGGACGTCACCCCTCCACTTT. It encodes CASSFDRTSPLHF.

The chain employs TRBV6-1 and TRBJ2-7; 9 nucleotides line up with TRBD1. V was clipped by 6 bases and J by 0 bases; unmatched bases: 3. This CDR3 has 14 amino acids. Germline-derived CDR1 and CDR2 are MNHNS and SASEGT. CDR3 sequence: CASRRDRVSYEQYF. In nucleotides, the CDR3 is TGTGCCAGCAGACGGGACAGGGTCTCCTACGAGCAGTACTTC.

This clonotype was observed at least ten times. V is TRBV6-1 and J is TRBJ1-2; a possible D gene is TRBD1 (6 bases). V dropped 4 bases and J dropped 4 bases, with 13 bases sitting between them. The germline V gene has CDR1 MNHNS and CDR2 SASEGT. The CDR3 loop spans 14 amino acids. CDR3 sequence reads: CASSVPGGFYGYTF. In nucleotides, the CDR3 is TGTGCCAGCAGTGTCCCGGGGGGCTTCTATGGCTACACCTTC.

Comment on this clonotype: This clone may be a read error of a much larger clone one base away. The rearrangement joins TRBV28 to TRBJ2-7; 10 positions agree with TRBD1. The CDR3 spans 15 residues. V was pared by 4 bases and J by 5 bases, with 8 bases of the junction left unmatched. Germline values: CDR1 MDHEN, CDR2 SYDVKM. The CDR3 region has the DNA TGTGCCAGCAGTTCCCTCGGGACAGGGGCCCACGAGCAGTACTTC. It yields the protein CASSSLGTGAHEQYF.

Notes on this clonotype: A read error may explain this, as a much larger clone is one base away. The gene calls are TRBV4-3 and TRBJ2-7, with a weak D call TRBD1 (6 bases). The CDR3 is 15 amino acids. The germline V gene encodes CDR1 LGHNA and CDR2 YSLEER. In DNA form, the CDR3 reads TGCGCCAGCATCCAATACCCAGGGGAAGCCTACGAGCAGTACTTC. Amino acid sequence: CASIQYPGEAYEQYF.

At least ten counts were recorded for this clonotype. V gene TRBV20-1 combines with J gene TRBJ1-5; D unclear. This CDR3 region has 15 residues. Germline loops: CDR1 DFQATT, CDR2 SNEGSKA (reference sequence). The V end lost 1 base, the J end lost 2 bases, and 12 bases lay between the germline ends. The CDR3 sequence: CSARGAASRNQPQHF. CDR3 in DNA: TGCAGTGCTAGAGGGGCAGCGAGCCGCAATCAGCCCCAGCATTTT.

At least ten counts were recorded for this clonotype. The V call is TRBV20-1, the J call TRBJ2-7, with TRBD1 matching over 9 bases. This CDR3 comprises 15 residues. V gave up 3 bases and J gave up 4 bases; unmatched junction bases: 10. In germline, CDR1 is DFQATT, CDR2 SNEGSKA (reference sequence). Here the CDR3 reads CSARGSGQGLYEQYF. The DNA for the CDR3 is TGCAGTGCTAGGGGCTCCGGACAGGGGTTATACGAGCAGTACTTC.